This TCR beta chain appears in the sequencing data of a study of blood T cell repertoires in COVID-19 (TCRdb year 2020). Background for the entire study: Collaborator samples came from the United States, Italy and Spain and covered acute and convalescent phases of COVID-19. Samples were obtained from the ongoing ImmuneRACE study (first 160 participants) and from 1,000 to 1,500 subjects provided by 6 global collaborators. The repertoires were made available in a free public database intended to serve as a resource for research on the immune response to SARS-CoV-2. The prospective study material was composed of cDNA or gDNA derived from T cells, B-cell-depleted T cells, or PBMCs. Where available, HLA class I and class II types were taken from metadata supplied by the sample provider and were not determined by assay-based typing. Deeply sampled blood TCRbeta repertoires from subjects exposed to, actively infected with, or recovered from COVID-19 were included in the dataset. Sample metadata almost always included a de-identified subject ID, COVID-19 status, age in years and sex.

TCRbeta CDR3 regions were amplified from genomic DNA by means of the immunoSEQ Assay, a bias-controlled multiplex PCR. On the authors' methods: Nucleated cell counts per sample were estimated from amplification of reference gene primers within the assay. To quantify the absolute abundance of each unique TCRbeta CDR3 rearrangement, sequence reads were collapsed and filtered. For each sample, productive Simpson clonality was calculated as the square root of Simpson's diversity index over productive rearrangements. TCRdb retrieved this table from immuneACCESS and kept in-frame rearrangements only. Not all clones are present; in checked studies, unresolved V genes account for under half, and no reason is known for the remainder. The V and J calls and clone size were taken over from that table, and D and trimming were inferred from the DNA. In all, the sample holds 150,000 to 170,000 clones, and roughly 72% of those were seen once. The ten most abundant clones make up 3.7% of the sample.

Here is what the overall study found, with its caveats: Clinical and demographic metadata were provided uncurated, with the amount varying by source and participant.

The collaborating institutions used their own protocols to collect whole blood in K2EDTA tubes. For TCRbeta analysis, collaborators shipped samples as frozen whole blood, isolated PBMCs, or DNA extracted from either of those sample types. Points on this clone: Its target antigen remains unknown. No much larger clonotype is one base removed from it; base qualities were not supplied.

V loses 5 bases of germline sequence and J loses 4 bases, and the interval between the two ends is 15 bases. The germline V gene encodes CDR1 SGHTA and CDR2 FQGNSA. From cysteine to phenylalanine, the CDR3 is 15 amino acids long. Just the 45-base CDR3 DNA is kept, in frame starting at base 1. This receptor was obtained from a woman of 80 years or more with acute or convalescent COVID-19. This chain joins TRBV7-2 to TRBJ1-3; TRBD1 is a possible D gene, resting on 5 matching bases. The sample taken for sequencing was peripheral blood. The CDR3 protein: CASSERDWEGNTIYF. The DNA sequence follows: TGTGCCAGCAGCGAGAGGGACTGGGAAGGAAACACCATATATTTT.